This T cell receptor (beta chain) was retrieved from a study of post-analysis software for immune sequencing data. For the study at large: As for disease course, relapsing-remitting, secondary progressive and progressive-relapsing multiple sclerosis were all included. Overall study results and limits: Multiple sclerosis patients had significantly lower normalized Chao1 diversity than controls. With F measure, samples from one preparation batch clustered together strongly. Patients used roughly five TRBV segments, including TRBV5-6, TRBV5-1 and TRBV20-1, more often than controls.

Notes on this clonotype: Antigen specificity is unknown.

cDNA libraries for TCR beta contained unique molecular identifiers. T cells numbering about 0.85 to 11 million yielded cDNA molecules that totaled about 500,000. TCRdb called the PCR reads again in MiXCR, with one record for every CDR3 protein. This sample has some 690,000 distinct CDR3 sequences, with about 60% found just once. The ends were cut back, 7 bases at V and 4 bases at J, with 25 bases in the middle. Germline-derived CDR1 and CDR2 are MNHNS and SASEGT. This CDR3 has 17 residues. The source of this sequence is a girl aged 2 to 10 with multiple sclerosis. The rearrangement joins TRBV6-1 to TRBJ1-2; D is perhaps TRBD1 (5 bases). The specimen sequenced was blood. This CDR3 is CASNLQAGLRQLYGYTF. The CDR3 region has the DNA TGTGCCAGCAACCTTCAAGCGGGACTAAGGCAACTCTATGGCTACACCTTC.